This is a list of T cell receptor beta chains from one sample in a study of identical twins. MiXCR was run by TCRdb on the 5' RACE reads, yielding one entry per CDR3 protein. The data contain roughly 500,000 distinct CDR3 sequences, approximately 22% of them singletons. Separately, the same data were catalogued under a study of T cells expressing NK-cell markers.

Sequenced material: CD4+ T cells sorted from blood. Receptor source: a woman younger than 35 in good health. The CDR3 runs from the conserved cysteine through the conserved F or W. A D gene is named only where the DNA matches it firmly. For some rows the clone size is stated as once, few or many, or as a class when expanded; others skip it.

v_gene: TRBV19
d_gene: NA
abundance: NA
j_gene: TRBJ2-6
CDR3nt: TGTGCCAGTAGTATCATGGACTCTGGGGCCAACGTCCTGACTTTC
CDR3aa: CASSIMDSGANVLTF

v_gene: TRBV10-3
d_gene: NA
abundance: few
j_gene: TRBJ2-5
CDR3nt: TGTGCCGCCGGAGGGGGGGGCCAAGAGACCCAGTACTTC
CDR3aa: CAAGGGGQETQYF

v_gene: TRBV10-3
d_gene: NA
abundance: NA
j_gene: TRBJ2-2
CDR3nt: TGTGCCATCGCCAGGGCCGGGGAGCTGTTTTTT
CDR3aa: CAIARAGELFF

v_gene: TRBV5-1
d_gene: NA
abundance: few
j_gene: TRBJ1-6
CDR3nt: TGCGCCAGCAGCTTGGGTTCTGGTGGTTCACCCCTCCACTTT
CDR3aa: CASSLGSGGSPLHF

v_gene: TRBV20-1
d_gene: NA
abundance: NA
j_gene: TRBJ1-5
CDR3nt: TGCAGTGCTAGGGGGTCTGCCAATCAGCCCCAGCATTTT
CDR3aa: CSARGSANQPQHF

v_gene: TRBV20-1
d_gene: NA
abundance: NA
j_gene: TRBJ2-3
CDR3nt: TGCAGTTTCGTCGGGGGAGATACGCAGTATTTT
CDR3aa: CSFVGGDTQYF

v_gene: TRBV20-1
d_gene: NA
abundance: NA
j_gene: TRBJ2-7
CDR3nt: TGCAGTGCTAGATTACCCGGGACTTCCTACGAGCAGTACTTC
CDR3aa: CSARLPGTSYEQYF

v_gene: TRBV5-4
d_gene: TRBD2
abundance: few
j_gene: TRBJ2-2
CDR3nt: TGTGCCAGCAGGCTCGGTGGGGGGGCGAACACCGGGGAGCTGTTTTTT
CDR3aa: CASRLGGGANTGELFF

v_gene: TRBV10-2
d_gene: NA
abundance: NA
j_gene: TRBJ2-7
CDR3nt: TGCGCCAGCACCAGGGGTCACTACGAGCAGTACTTC
CDR3aa: CASTRGHYEQYF

v_gene: TRBV5-1
d_gene: TRBD1
abundance: NA
j_gene: TRBJ2-7
CDR3nt: TGCGCCAGCAGCTCACCGGACAGGGACGAGCAGTACTTC
CDR3aa: CASSSPDRDEQYF

v_gene: TRBV20-1
d_gene: NA
abundance: NA
j_gene: TRBJ2-1
CDR3nt: TGCAGTGCTGGGGACTTCTATGAGCAGTTCTTC
CDR3aa: CSAGDFYEQFF

v_gene: TRBV7-9
d_gene: NA
abundance: many
j_gene: TRBJ2-5
CDR3nt: TGTGCCAGCAGCTTAGGGGCGAAAGAGACCCAGTACTTC
CDR3aa: CASSLGAKETQYF

v_gene: TRBV12-3/TRBV12-4
d_gene: NA
abundance: many
j_gene: TRBJ2-3
CDR3nt: TGTGCCAGCAGTTTACAGTCGACAGATACGCAGTATTTT
CDR3aa: CASSLQSTDTQYF

v_gene: TRBV11-2
d_gene: TRBD1
abundance: NA
j_gene: TRBJ2-5
CDR3nt: TGTGCCAGCAGCTGGGGGACAGGGGGCGGGGAGACCCAGTACTTC
CDR3aa: CASSWGTGGGETQYF

v_gene: TRBV4-3
d_gene: TRBD1
abundance: NA
j_gene: TRBJ1-1
CDR3nt: TGCGCCAGCAGCCCCATCCAGGGGGCGGCTTTCTTT
CDR3aa: CASSPIQGAAFF

v_gene: TRBV6-1
d_gene: TRBD1
abundance: NA
j_gene: TRBJ1-3
CDR3nt: TGTGCCAGCAGGGGGGGGACAGCTACTGGAAACACCATATATTTT
CDR3aa: CASRGGTATGNTIYF

v_gene: TRBV29-1
d_gene: NA
abundance: NA
j_gene: TRBJ1-2
CDR3nt: TGCAGCGTTGATAGGGCGGGAGGCTACACCTTC
CDR3aa: CSVDRAGGYTF

v_gene: TRBV5-1
d_gene: TRBD2
abundance: NA
j_gene: TRBJ2-7
CDR3nt: TGCGCCAGCAGCTTGGCCGGGACTAGCGGGGACGAGCAGTACTTC
CDR3aa: CASSLAGTSGDEQYF

v_gene: TRBV27
d_gene: TRBD1
abundance: NA
j_gene: TRBJ1-2
CDR3nt: TGTGCCAGCAGGCCGGGACAGGCACAATATGACTACACCTTC
CDR3aa: CASRPGQAQYDYTF

v_gene: TRBV4-2
d_gene: TRBD2
abundance: NA
j_gene: TRBJ2-3
CDR3nt: TGTGCCAGCAGCCAAGACGTCAGCGGGGGTTCCCGTGGGGCAGATACGCAGTATTTT
CDR3aa: CASSQDVSGGSRGADTQYF

v_gene: TRBV5-1
d_gene: NA
abundance: few
j_gene: TRBJ1-2
CDR3nt: TGCGCCAGCAGCTTGACCGGACCGAGCGGCTACACCTTC
CDR3aa: CASSLTGPSGYTF

v_gene: TRBV5-4
d_gene: TRBD2
abundance: NA
j_gene: TRBJ2-5
CDR3nt: TGTGCCAGCAGCTTGTTAGGACTAGCGACCCCAGGGACCCAGTACTTC
CDR3aa: CASSLLGLATPGTQYF

v_gene: TRBV6-1
d_gene: NA
abundance: NA
j_gene: TRBJ2-7
CDR3nt: TGTGCCAGCAGTCAAGCCACTAGCAGTTACGAGCAGTACTTC
CDR3aa: CASSQATSSYEQYF

v_gene: TRBV19
d_gene: NA
abundance: NA
j_gene: TRBJ1-5
CDR3nt: TGTGCCAGTAGTCCTCTCACAGACAGGCCGTCTAGCAATCAGCCCCAGCATTTT
CDR3aa: CASSPLTDRPSSNQPQHF

v_gene: TRBV4-3
d_gene: TRBD1
abundance: NA
j_gene: TRBJ1-4
CDR3nt: TGCGCCAGCAGCCAATCGGACAGGGATGAAAAACTGTTTTTT
CDR3aa: CASSQSDRDEKLFF

v_gene: TRBV6-2/TRBV6-3
d_gene: NA
abundance: NA
j_gene: TRBJ2-1
CDR3nt: TGTGCCAGCAGTTTCCGTTTATATGAGCAGTTCTTC
CDR3aa: CASSFRLYEQFF

v_gene: TRBV5-1
d_gene: TRBD1
abundance: few
j_gene: TRBJ2-2
CDR3nt: TGCGCCAGCAGCGGAGGACAGGGGGCGTTCGGGGAGCTGTTTTTT
CDR3aa: CASSGGQGAFGELFF

v_gene: TRBV29-1
d_gene: NA
abundance: few
j_gene: TRBJ1-1
CDR3nt: TGCAGCGTTGGGGACGACGGTGACACTGAAGCTTTCTTT
CDR3aa: CSVGDDGDTEAFF

v_gene: TRBV27
d_gene: NA
abundance: NA
j_gene: TRBJ2-5
CDR3nt: TGTGCCAGCAGCGCAAGCCGGGACCAACAAGAGACCCAGTACTTC
CDR3aa: CASSASRDQQETQYF

v_gene: TRBV9
d_gene: NA
abundance: NA
j_gene: TRBJ2-7
CDR3nt: TGTGCCAGCAGCCGCCGGGGGCTGGTCCACGAGCAGTACTTC
CDR3aa: CASSRRGLVHEQYF

v_gene: TRBV27
d_gene: NA
abundance: NA
j_gene: TRBJ2-1
CDR3nt: TGTGCCAGCAGCTTGGAGGCCAAGGGTCGGAATGAGCAGTTCTTC
CDR3aa: CASSLEAKGRNEQFF

v_gene: TRBV3-1
d_gene: TRBD1
abundance: few
j_gene: TRBJ2-7
CDR3nt: TGTGCCAGCAGCCCAGGGGGAACAGGGGATTACGAGCAGTACTTC
CDR3aa: CASSPGGTGDYEQYF

v_gene: TRBV29-1
d_gene: TRBD1
abundance: few
j_gene: TRBJ1-1
CDR3nt: TGCAGCGTTGAAGAAGACAGGGACACTGAAGCTTTCTTT
CDR3aa: CSVEEDRDTEAFF

v_gene: TRBV29-1
d_gene: TRBD2
abundance: NA
j_gene: TRBJ2-7
CDR3nt: TGCAGCGTCGGGCGGGAGGGTTACGAGCAGTACTTC
CDR3aa: CSVGREGYEQYF

v_gene: TRBV4-3
d_gene: NA
abundance: few
j_gene: TRBJ2-1
CDR3nt: TGCGCCAGCAGCCACTTGCTTTCCTATGAGCAGTTCTTC
CDR3aa: CASSHLLSYEQFF

v_gene: TRBV20-1
d_gene: NA
abundance: few
j_gene: TRBJ2-7
CDR3nt: TGCAGTGCCCCTCTAGGAAACGAGCAGTACTTC
CDR3aa: CSAPLGNEQYF

v_gene: TRBV20-1
d_gene: NA
abundance: few
j_gene: TRBJ2-3
CDR3nt: TGCAGTGCTCCGGAGCGAGGTGCGCAGTATTTT
CDR3aa: CSAPERGAQYF

v_gene: TRBV6-2/TRBV6-3
d_gene: NA
abundance: NA
j_gene: TRBJ2-7
CDR3nt: TGTGCCAGCAGTTACTCTGGAAACGGAACTTACGAGCAGTACTTC
CDR3aa: CASSYSGNGTYEQYF

v_gene: TRBV7-9
d_gene: NA
abundance: few
j_gene: TRBJ1-1
CDR3nt: TGTGCCAGCAGCTCAGGGGAAATGAACACTGAAGCTTTCTTT
CDR3aa: CASSSGEMNTEAFF

v_gene: TRBV11-2
d_gene: TRBD1
abundance: few
j_gene: TRBJ1-2
CDR3nt: TGTGCCAGCAGCTCCAAGGACAGGGCCTACTATGGCTACACCTTC
CDR3aa: CASSSKDRAYYGYTF

v_gene: TRBV15
d_gene: TRBD2
abundance: NA
j_gene: TRBJ2-1
CDR3nt: TGTGCCACCAGGGAGGCGAGCGGGAGCAACAATGAGCAGTTCTTC
CDR3aa: CATREASGSNNEQFF

v_gene: TRBV5-6
d_gene: NA
abundance: NA
j_gene: TRBJ2-3
CDR3nt: TGTGCCAGCAGTGCGGGACCCCCCTCGGATACGCAGTATTTT
CDR3aa: CASSAGPPSDTQYF

v_gene: TRBV20-1
d_gene: NA
abundance: few
j_gene: TRBJ2-1
CDR3nt: TGCAGTGCCGGCCTAAATCCGGACTACAATGAGCAGTTCTTC
CDR3aa: CSAGLNPDYNEQFF

v_gene: TRBV6-5
d_gene: NA
abundance: NA
j_gene: TRBJ2-1
CDR3nt: TGTGCCAGCAGTTCGACTCCCCGGTCCTACAATGAGCAGTTCTTC
CDR3aa: CASSSTPRSYNEQFF

v_gene: TRBV5-1
d_gene: NA
abundance: NA
j_gene: TRBJ2-1
CDR3nt: TGCGCCAGCCTCCGGGGCGGGGCGAGCTCCTACAATGAGCAGTTCTTC
CDR3aa: CASLRGGASSYNEQFF

v_gene: TRBV11-3
d_gene: TRBD2
abundance: few
j_gene: TRBJ2-1
CDR3nt: TGTGCCAGCAGCTTATCCCCGGGGGGAAACAATGAGCAGTTCTTC
CDR3aa: CASSLSPGGNNEQFF

v_gene: TRBV29-1
d_gene: TRBD1
abundance: few
j_gene: TRBJ2-7
CDR3nt: TGCAGCGTTAAACAGTTAACAGGGGAGCACCTCTCCTACGAGCAGTACTTC
CDR3aa: CSVKQLTGEHLSYEQYF

v_gene: TRBV7-2
d_gene: NA
abundance: NA
j_gene: TRBJ2-3
CDR3nt: TGTGCCAGCAGCTTAGGGGGCCGCACGTACACAGATACGCAGTATTTT
CDR3aa: CASSLGGRTYTDTQYF

v_gene: TRBV20-1
d_gene: NA
abundance: NA
j_gene: TRBJ1-2
CDR3nt: TGCAGTGCTAGAGATAGGGGGGTAGATGGCTACACCTTC
CDR3aa: CSARDRGVDGYTF

v_gene: TRBV11-2
d_gene: NA
abundance: NA
j_gene: TRBJ2-1
CDR3nt: TGTGCCAGCAGCCTCCGTAGCCTCGGCTCCTACAATGAGCAGTTCTTC
CDR3aa: CASSLRSLGSYNEQFF

v_gene: TRBV12-3/TRBV12-4
d_gene: NA
abundance: NA
j_gene: TRBJ2-3
CDR3nt: TGTGCCAGCAGTTTCGGGCGCAACCCCACAGATACGCAGTATTTT
CDR3aa: CASSFGRNPTDTQYF

v_gene: TRBV6-2/TRBV6-3
d_gene: TRBD2
abundance: NA
j_gene: TRBJ2-4
CDR3nt: TGTGCCAGCAGTTACGCGAGCGGGAGAGCCAAAAACATTCAGTACTTC
CDR3aa: CASSYASGRAKNIQYF

v_gene: TRBV4-1
d_gene: NA
abundance: few
j_gene: TRBJ1-1
CDR3nt: TGCGCCAGCAGCCTGTCAGAAGGTCTGGGGACTGAAGCTTTCTTT
CDR3aa: CASSLSEGLGTEAFF

v_gene: TRBV20-1
d_gene: TRBD1
abundance: few
j_gene: TRBJ2-3
CDR3nt: TGCAGTGCTACCCAACACTCGGACAGGGGAGGAGCAGATACGCAGTATTTT
CDR3aa: CSATQHSDRGGADTQYF

v_gene: TRBV10-3
d_gene: NA
abundance: few
j_gene: TRBJ1-6
CDR3nt: TGTGCCAGCGCGACAAGGATTGATTCACCCCTCCACTTT
CDR3aa: CASATRIDSPLHF

v_gene: TRBV7-9
d_gene: TRBD1
abundance: few
j_gene: TRBJ1-4
CDR3nt: TGTGCCAGCAGCTTCAGACAGGGTGGTGAAAAACTGTTTTTT
CDR3aa: CASSFRQGGEKLFF

v_gene: TRBV7-9
d_gene: NA
abundance: NA
j_gene: TRBJ1-1
CDR3nt: TGTGCCAGCAGCTTAGAAGTGGGAGGGGCTTTCTTT
CDR3aa: CASSLEVGGAFF

v_gene: TRBV7-9
d_gene: NA
abundance: few
j_gene: TRBJ1-3
CDR3nt: TGTGCCAGCTTTTTAGACGGAGCCTCTGGAAACACCATATATTTT
CDR3aa: CASFLDGASGNTIYF

v_gene: TRBV5-1
d_gene: TRBD1
abundance: NA
j_gene: TRBJ2-1
CDR3nt: TGCGCCAGCAGCTCGCAATTACAGGGGAATGAGCAGTTCTTC
CDR3aa: CASSSQLQGNEQFF

v_gene: TRBV15
d_gene: NA
abundance: few
j_gene: TRBJ1-5
CDR3nt: TGTGCCACCAGCAGAGATCGAGGAGGGAATTTACAGCCCCAGCATTTT
CDR3aa: CATSRDRGGNLQPQHF